The sequence of this T cell receptor (beta chain) was determined in a study of metastatic and nonmetastatic thyroid tumors. Study-level information: Repertoires from malignant and benign thyroid patients were compared across blood and tumor or nodule tissue.

All patients were treatment-naive before thyroid surgery. Original data processing: It was from CDR3 differences across clinicopathological groups that a distant-metastasis classifier for papillary thyroid cancer was built. Via MiXCR, TCRdb re-called the PCR reads. The V and J calls and clone size come from TCRdb's table, not from the authors' own analysis. The sample includes 15,000 to 20,000 clones, roughly a third of them seen just once. General study results and limits: Malignant thyroid tumors reportedly exceeded benign nodules significantly in TCR beta diversity, with the difference appearing in blood and tumor.

A single count supports this clone. What it recognizes is unknown. The clonotype originates from a male donor with papillary thyroid cancer or a benign thyroid nodule (not recorded which). Some clones in this sample may be carry-over from other donors' samples. What was sequenced was tumor tissue.

CDR3 DNA: TGTGCCAGCAGTTATTACAGGGAAAACAATGAGCAGTTCTTC. It specifies CASSYYRENNEQFF. The chain recombines TRBV13 with TRBJ2-1; D is possibly TRBD1 (6 bases). CDR3 length: 14 residues. Germline CDR1 and CDR2: PRHDT and FYEKMQ (reference sequence). V lost 6 bases to trimming and J lost 5 bases, with 14 bases between them.